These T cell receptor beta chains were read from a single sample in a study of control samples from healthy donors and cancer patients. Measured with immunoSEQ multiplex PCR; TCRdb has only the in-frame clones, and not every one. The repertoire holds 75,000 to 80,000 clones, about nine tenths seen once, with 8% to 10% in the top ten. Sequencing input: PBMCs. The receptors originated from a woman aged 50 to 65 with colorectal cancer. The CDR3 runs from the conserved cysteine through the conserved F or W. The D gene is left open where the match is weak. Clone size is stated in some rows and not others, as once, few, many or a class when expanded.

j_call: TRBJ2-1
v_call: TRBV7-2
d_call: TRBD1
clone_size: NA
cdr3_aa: CASTQGAGTSYNEQFF
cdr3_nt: TGTGCCAGCACCCAGGGGGCGGGGACCTCCTACAATGAGCAGTTCTTC

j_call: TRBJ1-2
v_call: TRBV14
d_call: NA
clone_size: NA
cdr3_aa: CASSQDRVRGVAF
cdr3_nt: TGTGCCAGCAGCCAAGATAGGGTCCGGGGAGTGGCCTTC

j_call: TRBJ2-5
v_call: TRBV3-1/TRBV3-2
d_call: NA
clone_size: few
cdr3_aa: CASSPLCVFQETQYF
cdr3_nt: TGTGCCAGCAGCCCCCTTTGCGTTTTCCAAGAGACCCAGTACTTC

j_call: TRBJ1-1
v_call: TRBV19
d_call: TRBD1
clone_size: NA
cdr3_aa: CASSIWTGFSLNTEAFF
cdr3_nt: TGTGCCAGTAGTATATGGACAGGGTTTAGTCTGAACACTGAAGCTTTCTTT

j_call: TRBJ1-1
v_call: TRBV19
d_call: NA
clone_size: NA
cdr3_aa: CASSIEGGDTEAFF
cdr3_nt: TGTGCCAGTAGTATCGAGGGAGGGGACACTGAAGCTTTCTTT

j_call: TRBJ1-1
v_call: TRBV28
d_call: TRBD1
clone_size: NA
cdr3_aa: CASRPRDRLNTEAFF
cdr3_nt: TGTGCCAGCAGACCAAGGGACAGGTTGAACACTGAAGCTTTCTTT

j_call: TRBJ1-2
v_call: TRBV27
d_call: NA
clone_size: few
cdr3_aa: CASSLLGDLGYTF
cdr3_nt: TGTGCCAGCAGTTTATTGGGGGACCTTGGCTACACCTTC

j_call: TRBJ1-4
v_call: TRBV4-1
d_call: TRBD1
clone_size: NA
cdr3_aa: CASSNRQGATEKLFF
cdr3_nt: TGCGCCAGCAGCAACAGACAGGGGGCGACTGAAAAACTGTTTTTT

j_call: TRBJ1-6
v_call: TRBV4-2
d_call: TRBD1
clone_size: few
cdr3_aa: CASSQEDWDRANSPLHF
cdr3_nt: TGTGCCAGCAGCCAAGAGGACTGGGACAGGGCCAATTCACCCCTCCACTTT

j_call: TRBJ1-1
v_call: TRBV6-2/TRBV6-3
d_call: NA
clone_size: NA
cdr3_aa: CASSPRGNTEAFF
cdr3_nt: TGTGCCAGCAGTCCGCGCGGGAACACTGAAGCTTTCTTT

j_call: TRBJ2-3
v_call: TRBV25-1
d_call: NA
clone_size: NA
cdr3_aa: CASSEGRSDTQYF
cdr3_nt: TGTGCCAGCAGTGAAGGCCGTTCAGATACGCAGTATTTT

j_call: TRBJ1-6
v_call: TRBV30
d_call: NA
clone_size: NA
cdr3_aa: CAWSHNSPLHF
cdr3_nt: TGTGCCTGGAGTCATAATTCACCCCTCCACTTT

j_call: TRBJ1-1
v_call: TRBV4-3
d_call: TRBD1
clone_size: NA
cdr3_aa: CASSQSVGDRAFF
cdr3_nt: TGCGCCAGCAGCCAATCCGTGGGGGACAGAGCTTTCTTT

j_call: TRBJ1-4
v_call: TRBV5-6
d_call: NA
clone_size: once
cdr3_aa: CASSLRRATNEKLFF
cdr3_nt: TGTGCCAGCAGCTTACGACGGGCGACTAATGAAAAACTGTTTTTT

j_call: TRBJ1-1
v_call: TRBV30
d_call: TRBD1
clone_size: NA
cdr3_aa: CAWSGTGVTEAFF
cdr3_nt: TGTGCCTGGAGTGGGACAGGGGTCACTGAAGCTTTCTTT

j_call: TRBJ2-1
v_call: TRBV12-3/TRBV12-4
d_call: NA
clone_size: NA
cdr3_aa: CASSGDGNNEQFF
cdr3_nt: TGTGCCAGCAGTGGAGACGGAAACAATGAGCAGTTCTTC

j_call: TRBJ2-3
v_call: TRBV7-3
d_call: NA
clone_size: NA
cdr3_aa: CASSLGGTDTQYF
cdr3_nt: TGTGCCAGCAGCTTGGGGGGCACAGATACGCAGTATTTT

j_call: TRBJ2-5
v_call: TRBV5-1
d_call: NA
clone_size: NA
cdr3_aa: CASSPWGGAGETQYF
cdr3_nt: TGCGCCAGCAGCCCTTGGGGCGGGGCCGGGGAGACCCAGTACTTC

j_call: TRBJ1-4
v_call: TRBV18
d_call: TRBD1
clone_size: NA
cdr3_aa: CASSPGQGGEKLFF
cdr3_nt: TGTGCCAGCTCCCCGGGACAGGGTGGTGAAAAACTGTTTTTT

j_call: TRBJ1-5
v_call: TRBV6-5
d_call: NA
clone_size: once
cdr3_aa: CASSYRDNSNQPQHF
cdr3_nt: TGTGCCAGCAGTTACCGGGATAATAGCAATCAGCCCCAGCATTTT

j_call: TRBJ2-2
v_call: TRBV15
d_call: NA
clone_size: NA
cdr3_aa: CATSSLLTGELFF
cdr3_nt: TGTGCCACCAGCAGCCTCCTCACCGGGGAGCTGTTTTTT

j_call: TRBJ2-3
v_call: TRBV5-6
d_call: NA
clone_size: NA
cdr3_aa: CASSLVYFTDTQYF
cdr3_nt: TGTGCCAGCAGCTTGGTTTATTTCACAGATACGCAGTATTTT

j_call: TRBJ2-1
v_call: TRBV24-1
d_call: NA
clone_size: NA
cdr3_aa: CATSDRDEQFF
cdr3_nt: TGTGCCACCAGTGATAGGGATGAGCAGTTCTTC

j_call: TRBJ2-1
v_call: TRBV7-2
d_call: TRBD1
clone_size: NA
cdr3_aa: CASSPRTGWDNEQFF
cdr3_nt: TGTGCCAGCAGCCCCCGGACAGGGTGGGACAATGAGCAGTTCTTC

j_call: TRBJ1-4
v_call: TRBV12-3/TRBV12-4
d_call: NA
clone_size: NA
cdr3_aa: CASRPGEKLFF
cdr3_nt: TGTGCCAGCAGACCAGGGGAAAAACTGTTTTTT

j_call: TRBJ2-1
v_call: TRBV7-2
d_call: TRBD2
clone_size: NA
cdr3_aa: CASSRRGTSGANEQFF
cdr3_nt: TGTGCCAGCAGCAGGCGGGGGACTAGCGGGGCCAATGAGCAGTTCTTC

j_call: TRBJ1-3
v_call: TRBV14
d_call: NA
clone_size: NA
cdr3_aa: CASSQTNTIYF
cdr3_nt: TGTGCCAGCAGCCAGACAAACACCATATATTTT

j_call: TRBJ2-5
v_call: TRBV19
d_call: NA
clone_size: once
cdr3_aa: CASSIDLGRAQETQYF
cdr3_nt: TGTGCCAGTAGTATAGATCTTGGCAGGGCACAGGAGACCCAGTACTTC

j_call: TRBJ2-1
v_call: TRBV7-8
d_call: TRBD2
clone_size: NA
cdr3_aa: CASSLVPSGDGEQFF
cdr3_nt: TGTGCCAGCAGCTTAGTTCCTAGCGGGGATGGTGAGCAGTTCTTC

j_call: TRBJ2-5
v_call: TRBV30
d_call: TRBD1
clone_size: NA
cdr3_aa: CACSPPGQGKETQYF
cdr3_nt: TGTGCCTGCAGTCCACCGGGACAGGGGAAAGAGACCCAGTACTTC

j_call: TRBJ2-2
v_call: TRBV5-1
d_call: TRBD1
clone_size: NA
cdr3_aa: CASSVGTGRTGELFF
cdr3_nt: TGCGCCAGCAGCGTAGGGACAGGGCGGACCGGGGAGCTGTTTTTT

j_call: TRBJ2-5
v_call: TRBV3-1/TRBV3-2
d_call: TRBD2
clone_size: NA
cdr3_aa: CASSPQNGGLAGETQYF
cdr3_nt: TGTGCCAGCAGCCCTCAAAACGGCGGACTAGCGGGGGAGACCCAGTACTTC

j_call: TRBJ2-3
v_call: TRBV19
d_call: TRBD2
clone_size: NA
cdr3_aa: CASSPGPGGGTDTQYF
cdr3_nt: TGTGCCAGTAGTCCGGGGCCGGGAGGAGGAACAGATACGCAGTATTTT

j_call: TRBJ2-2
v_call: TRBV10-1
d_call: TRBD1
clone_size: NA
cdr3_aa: CASTPRWTGQTGELFF
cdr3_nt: TGCGCCAGCACCCCTAGGTGGACAGGGCAGACCGGGGAGCTGTTTTTT

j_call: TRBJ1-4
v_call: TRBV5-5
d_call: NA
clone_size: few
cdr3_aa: CASSSTQATNEKLFF
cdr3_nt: TGTGCCAGCAGCTCTACACAAGCAACTAATGAAAAACTGTTTTTT

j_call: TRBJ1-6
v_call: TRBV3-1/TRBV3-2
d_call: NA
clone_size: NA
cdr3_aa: CASSQDFGNSPLHF
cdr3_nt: TGTGCCAGCAGCCAAGATTTTGGGAATTCACCCCTCCACTTT

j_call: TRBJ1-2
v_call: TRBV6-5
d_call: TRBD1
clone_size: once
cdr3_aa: CASRGQVGGYTF
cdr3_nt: TGTGCCAGCAGGGGACAGGTCGGAGGCTACACCTTC

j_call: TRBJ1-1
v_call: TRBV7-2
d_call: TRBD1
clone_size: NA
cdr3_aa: CASSLAGGAGTEAFF
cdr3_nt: TGTGCCAGCAGCTTAGCAGGGGGCGCAGGGACTGAAGCTTTCTTT

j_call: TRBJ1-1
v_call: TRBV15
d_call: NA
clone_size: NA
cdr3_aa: CATSRGPAGGTEAFF
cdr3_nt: TGTGCCACCAGCAGAGGGCCGGCGGGCGGCACTGAAGCTTTCTTT

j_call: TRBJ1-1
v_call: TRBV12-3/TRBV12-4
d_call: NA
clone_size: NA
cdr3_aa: CASRTDSLGEAFF
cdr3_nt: TGTGCCAGCAGAACGGACAGCTTGGGTGAAGCTTTCTTT

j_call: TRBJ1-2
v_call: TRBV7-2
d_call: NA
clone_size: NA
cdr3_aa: CASSLVSSNYGYTF
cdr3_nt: TGTGCCAGCAGCTTAGTGTCTAGCAACTATGGCTACACCTTC

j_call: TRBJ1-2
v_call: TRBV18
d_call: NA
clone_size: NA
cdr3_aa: CASSPGDQEHGYTF
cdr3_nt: TGTGCCAGCTCACCAGGAGACCAAGAGCATGGCTACACCTTC

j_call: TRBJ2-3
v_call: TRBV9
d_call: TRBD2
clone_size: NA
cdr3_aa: CASSPGGTSGTDTQYF
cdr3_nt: TGTGCCAGCAGCCCAGGGGGGACTAGCGGCACAGATACGCAGTATTTT

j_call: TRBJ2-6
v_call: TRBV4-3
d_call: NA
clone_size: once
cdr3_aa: CASTPEVSGANVLTF
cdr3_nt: TGCGCCAGCACGCCTGAGGTGTCTGGGGCCAACGTCCTGACTTTC

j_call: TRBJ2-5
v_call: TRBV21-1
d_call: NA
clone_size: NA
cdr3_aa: CASSKGGSGQETQYF
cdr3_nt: TGTGCCAGCAGCAAAGGGGGTAGCGGGCAAGAGACCCAGTACTTC

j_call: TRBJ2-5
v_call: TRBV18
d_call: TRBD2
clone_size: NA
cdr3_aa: CASSPPPAGGRETQYF
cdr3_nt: TGTGCCAGCTCACCACCGCCAGCGGGGGGCCGGGAGACCCAGTACTTC

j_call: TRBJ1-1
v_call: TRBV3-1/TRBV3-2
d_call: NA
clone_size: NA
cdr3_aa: CASSRHTRTSTEAFF
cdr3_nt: TGTGCCAGCAGCCGACATACGAGGACGAGTACTGAAGCTTTCTTT

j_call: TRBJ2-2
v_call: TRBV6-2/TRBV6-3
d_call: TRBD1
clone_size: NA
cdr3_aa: CASSYQDRTGELFF
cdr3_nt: TGTGCCAGCAGTTACCAGGACAGGACCGGGGAGCTGTTTTTT

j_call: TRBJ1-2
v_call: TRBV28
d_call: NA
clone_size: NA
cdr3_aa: CASSHRKQVDYGYTF
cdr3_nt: TGTGCCAGCAGTCACCGGAAACAGGTAGACTATGGCTACACCTTC

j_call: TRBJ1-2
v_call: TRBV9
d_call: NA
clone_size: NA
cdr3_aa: CASSVESSGVGGYTF
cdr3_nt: TGTGCCAGCAGCGTAGAATCCTCAGGGGTTGGAGGCTACACCTTC

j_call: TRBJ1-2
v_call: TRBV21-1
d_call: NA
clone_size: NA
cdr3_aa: CASSKIFQVRYGYTF
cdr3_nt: TGTGCCAGCAGCAAGATATTTCAGGTAAGGTATGGCTACACCTTC

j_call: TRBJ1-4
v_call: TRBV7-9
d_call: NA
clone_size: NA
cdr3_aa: CASSLKGSGEEKLFF
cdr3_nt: TGTGCCAGCAGCTTAAAGGGGTCAGGGGAAGAAAAACTGTTTTTT

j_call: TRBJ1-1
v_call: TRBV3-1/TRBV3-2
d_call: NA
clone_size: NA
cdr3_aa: CASSQGGSGRSEAFF
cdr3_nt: TGTGCCAGCAGCCAAGGGGGCAGTGGACGTTCTGAAGCTTTCTTT

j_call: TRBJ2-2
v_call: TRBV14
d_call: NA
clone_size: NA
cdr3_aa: CASSRSPNTGELFF
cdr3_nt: TGTGCCAGCAGCCGAAGTCCCAACACCGGGGAGCTGTTTTTT

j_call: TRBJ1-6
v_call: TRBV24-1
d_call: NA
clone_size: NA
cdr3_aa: CATSSRVANSPLHF
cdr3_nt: TGTGCCACCAGTAGCAGGGTTGCCAATTCACCCCTCCACTTT

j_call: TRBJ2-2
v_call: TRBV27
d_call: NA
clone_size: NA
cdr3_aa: CASSNRAAPGTGELFF
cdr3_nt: TGTGCCAGCAGCAACAGGGCTGCCCCGGGCACCGGGGAGCTGTTTTTT

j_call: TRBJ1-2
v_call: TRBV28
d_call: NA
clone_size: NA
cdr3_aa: CASSLDNNYGYTF
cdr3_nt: TGTGCCAGCAGCCTTGACAATAACTATGGCTACACCTTC